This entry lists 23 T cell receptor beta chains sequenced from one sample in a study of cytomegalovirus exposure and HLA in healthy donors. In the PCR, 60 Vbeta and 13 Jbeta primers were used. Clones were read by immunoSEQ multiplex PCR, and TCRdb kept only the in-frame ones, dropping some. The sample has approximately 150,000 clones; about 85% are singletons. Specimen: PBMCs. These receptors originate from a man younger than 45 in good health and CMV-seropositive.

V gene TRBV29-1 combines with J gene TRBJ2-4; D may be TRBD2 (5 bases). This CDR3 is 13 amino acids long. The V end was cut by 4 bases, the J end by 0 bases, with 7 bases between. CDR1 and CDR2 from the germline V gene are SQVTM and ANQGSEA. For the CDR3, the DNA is TGCAGCGTTGCTGGACTAGCCAAAAACATTCAGTACTTC. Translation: CSVAGLAKNIQYF.

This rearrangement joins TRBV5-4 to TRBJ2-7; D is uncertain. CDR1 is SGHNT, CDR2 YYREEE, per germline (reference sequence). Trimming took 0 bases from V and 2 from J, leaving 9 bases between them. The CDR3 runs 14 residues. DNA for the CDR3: TGTGCCAGCAGCTTGGATGGGCCTCCCTACGAGCAGTACTTC. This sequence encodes CASSLDGPPYEQYF.

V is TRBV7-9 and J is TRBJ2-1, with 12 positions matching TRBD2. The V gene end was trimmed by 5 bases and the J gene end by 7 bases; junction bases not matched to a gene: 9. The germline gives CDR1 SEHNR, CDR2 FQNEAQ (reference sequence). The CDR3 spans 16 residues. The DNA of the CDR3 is TGTGCCAGCAGCCTACCGGGACTAGCGGGCATTAATGAGCAGTTCTTC. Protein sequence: CASSLPGLAGINEQFF.

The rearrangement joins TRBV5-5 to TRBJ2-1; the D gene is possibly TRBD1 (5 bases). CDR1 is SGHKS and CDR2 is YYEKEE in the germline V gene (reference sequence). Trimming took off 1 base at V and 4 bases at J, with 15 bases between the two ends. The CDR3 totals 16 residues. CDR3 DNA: TGTGCCAGCAGCTTGACCGACAGCTCATCATACAATGAGCAGTTCTTC. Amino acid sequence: CASSLTDSSSYNEQFF.

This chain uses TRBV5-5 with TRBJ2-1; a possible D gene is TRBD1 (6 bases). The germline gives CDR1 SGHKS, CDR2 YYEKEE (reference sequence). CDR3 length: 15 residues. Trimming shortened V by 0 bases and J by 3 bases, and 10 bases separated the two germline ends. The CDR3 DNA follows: TGTGCCAGCAGCTTGGCCCTACAGGGCTACAATGAGCAGTTCTTC. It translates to CASSLALQGYNEQFF.

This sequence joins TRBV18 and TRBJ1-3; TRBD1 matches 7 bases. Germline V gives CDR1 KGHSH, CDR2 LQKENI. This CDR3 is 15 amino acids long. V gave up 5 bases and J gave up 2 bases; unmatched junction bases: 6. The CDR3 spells CASSFDRVTGNTIYF. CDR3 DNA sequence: TGTGCCAGCTCATTCGACAGGGTCACTGGAAACACCATATATTTT.

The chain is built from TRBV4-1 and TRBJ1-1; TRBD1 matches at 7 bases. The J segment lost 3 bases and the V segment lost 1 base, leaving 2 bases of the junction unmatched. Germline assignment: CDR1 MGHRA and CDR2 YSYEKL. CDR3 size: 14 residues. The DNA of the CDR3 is TGCGCCAGCAGCCAAGGGGACAGTTACACTGAAGCTTTCTTT. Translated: CASSQGDSYTEAFF.

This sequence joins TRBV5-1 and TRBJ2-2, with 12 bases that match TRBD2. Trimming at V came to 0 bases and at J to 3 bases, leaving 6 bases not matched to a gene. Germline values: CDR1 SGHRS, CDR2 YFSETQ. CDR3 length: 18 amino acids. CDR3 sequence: CASSLASGRAVDTGELFF. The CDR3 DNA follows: TGCGCCAGCAGCTTGGCTAGCGGGAGGGCCGTTGACACCGGGGAGCTGTTTTTT.

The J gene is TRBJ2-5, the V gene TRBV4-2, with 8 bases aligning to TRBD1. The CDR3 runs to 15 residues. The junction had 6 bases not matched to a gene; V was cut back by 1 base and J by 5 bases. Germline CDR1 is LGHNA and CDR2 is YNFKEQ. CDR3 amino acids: CASSQVMTGEETQYF. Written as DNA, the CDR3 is TGTGCCAGCAGCCAAGTAATGACAGGGGAGGAGACCCAGTACTTC.

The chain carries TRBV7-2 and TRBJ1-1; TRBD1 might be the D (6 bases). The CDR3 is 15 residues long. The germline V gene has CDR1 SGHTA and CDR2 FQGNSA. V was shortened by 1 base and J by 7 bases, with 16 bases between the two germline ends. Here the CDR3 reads CASSLESGTPNEAFF. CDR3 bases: TGTGCCAGCAGCTTAGAATCCGGGACACCCAATGAAGCTTTCTTT. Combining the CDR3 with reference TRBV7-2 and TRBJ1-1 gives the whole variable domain GAGVSQSPSNKVTEKGKDVELRCDPISGHTALYWYRQSLGQGLEFLIYFQGNSAPDKSGLPSDRFSAERTGGSVSTLTIQRTQQEDSAVYLCASSLESGTPNEAFFGQGTRLTVV.

CDR3 sequence reads: CASSYSRTYQETQYF. The CDR3 DNA reads TGTGCCAGCAGTTACTCGCGCACGTACCAAGAGACCCAGTACTTC. The gene calls are TRBV6-5 and TRBJ2-5; no firm D call. Per germline, CDR1 MNHEY and CDR2 SVGAGI. The CDR3 is 15 amino acids. The V gene lost 0 bases and the J gene lost 0 bases, with 8 bases spanning the gap.

The CDR3, as DNA: TGTGCCAGCAGAGGATCTGCGGGAGACTACAATGAGCAGTTCTTC. Encoded protein: CASRGSAGDYNEQFF. This chain connects TRBV6-5 to TRBJ2-1; TRBD2 matches at 7 bases. With 6 bases clipped from V and 3 bases from J, the junction kept 8 bases outside the gene matches. The CDR3 is 15 residues long. Germline lookup yields CDR1 MNHEY and CDR2 SVGAGI.

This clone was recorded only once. DNA of the CDR3: TGTGCCAGCAGCTTAGATAGTCTAGCAACGGAGACCCAGTACTTC. Translated, it gives CASSLDSLATETQYF. The rearrangement joins TRBV7-2 to TRBJ2-5; possible D gene TRBD2, 5 bases. The V and J ends lost 1 base and 5 bases respectively, with 14 bases between them. This CDR3 region has 15 residues. Germline V gene data show CDR1 as SGHTA and CDR2 as FQGNSA.

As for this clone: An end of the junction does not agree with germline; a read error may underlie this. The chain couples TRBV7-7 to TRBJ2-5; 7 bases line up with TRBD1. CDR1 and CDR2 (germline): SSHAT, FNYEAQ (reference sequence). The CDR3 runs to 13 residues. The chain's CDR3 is CASSYDREETQYF. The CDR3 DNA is TGTGCTAGCAGCTATGACAGGGAAGAGACCCAGTACTTC. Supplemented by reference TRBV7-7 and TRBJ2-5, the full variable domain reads GAGVSQSPRYKVTKRGQDVTLRCDPISSHATLYWYQQALGQGPEFLTYFNYEAQPDKSGLPSDRFSAERPEGSISTLTIQRTEQRDSAMYRCASSYDREETQYFGPGTRLLVL.

The CDR3: CASSFRGEQPQHF. Here the CDR3 DNA reads TGTGCCAGCAGTTTCCGGGGAGAGCAGCCCCAGCATTTT. The chain has TRBV27 and TRBJ1-5; D call uncertain. This CDR3 is built from 13 residues. From germline, CDR1 is MNHEY and CDR2 SMNVEV (reference sequence). Trimming stripped 3 bases from V and 7 bases from J, with 10 bases between.

The CDR3 reads CASSLTSGIGEQFF. The CDR3 DNA reads as TGTGCCAGCAGCTTAACTAGCGGGATCGGTGAGCAGTTCTTC. This chain connects TRBV7-3 to TRBJ2-1, with 8 bases identical to TRBD2. Germline-derived CDR1 and CDR2 are SGHTA and FQGTGA. V shed 0 bases, J shed 9 bases, and the junction held 4 bases outside the gene matches. This CDR3 contains 14 residues.

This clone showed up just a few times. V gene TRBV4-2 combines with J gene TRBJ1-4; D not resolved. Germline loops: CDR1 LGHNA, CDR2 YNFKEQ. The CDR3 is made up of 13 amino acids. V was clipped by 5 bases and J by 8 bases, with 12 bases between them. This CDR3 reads CASSVSGREKLFF. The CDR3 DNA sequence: TGTGCCAGCAGCGTCTCAGGTCGGGAAAAACTGTTTTTT.

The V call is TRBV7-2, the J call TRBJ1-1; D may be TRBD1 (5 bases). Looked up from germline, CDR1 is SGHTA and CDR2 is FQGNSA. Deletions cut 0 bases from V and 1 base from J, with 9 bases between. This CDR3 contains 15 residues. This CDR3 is CASSLAGHANTEAFF. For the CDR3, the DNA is TGTGCCAGCAGCTTAGCCGGACACGCGAACACTGAAGCTTTCTTT. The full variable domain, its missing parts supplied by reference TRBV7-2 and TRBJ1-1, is GAGVSQSPSNKVTEKGKDVELRCDPISGHTALYWYRQSLGQGLEFLIYFQGNSAPDKSGLPSDRFSAERTGGSVSTLTIQRTQQEDSAVYLCASSLAGHANTEAFFGQGTRLTVV.

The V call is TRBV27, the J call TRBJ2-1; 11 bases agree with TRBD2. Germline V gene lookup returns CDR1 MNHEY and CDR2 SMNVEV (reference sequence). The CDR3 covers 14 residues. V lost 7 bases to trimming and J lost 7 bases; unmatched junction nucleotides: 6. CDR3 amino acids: CASTRLAGRNEQFF. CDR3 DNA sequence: TGTGCCAGCACCAGACTAGCGGGAAGGAATGAGCAGTTCTTC.

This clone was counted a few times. The CDR3 DNA reads as TGTGCCAGCAGTATGGGGCTTGCAACTAATGAAAAACTGTTTTTT. Encoded protein: CASSMGLATNEKLFF. V usage is TRBV7-9 and J usage is TRBJ1-4, with D perhaps TRBD1 (5 bases). The CDR3 is made up of 15 amino acids. Germline loops: CDR1 SEHNR, CDR2 FQNEAQ (reference sequence). V dropped 6 bases and J dropped 0 bases, with 11 bases sitting between them. Combining the CDR3 with reference TRBV7-9 and TRBJ1-4 gives the whole variable domain DTGVSQNPRHKITKRGQNVTFRCDPISEHNRLYWYRQTLGQGPEFLTYFQNEAQLEKSRLLSDRFSAERPKGSFSTLEIQRTEQGDSAMYLCASSMGLATNEKLFFGSGTQLSVL.

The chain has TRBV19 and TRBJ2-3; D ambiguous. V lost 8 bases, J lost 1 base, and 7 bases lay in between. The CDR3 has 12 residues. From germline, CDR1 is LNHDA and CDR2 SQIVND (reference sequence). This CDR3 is CASAQGTDTQYF. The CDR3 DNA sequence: TGTGCCAGTGCCCAGGGCACAGATACGCAGTATTTT. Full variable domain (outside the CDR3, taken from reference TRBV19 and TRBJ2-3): DGGITQSPKYLFRKEGQNVTLSCEQNLNHDAMYWYRQDPGQGLRLIYYSQIVNDFQKGDIAEGYSVSREKKESFPLTVTSAQKNPTAFYLCASAQGTDTQYFGPGTRLTVL.

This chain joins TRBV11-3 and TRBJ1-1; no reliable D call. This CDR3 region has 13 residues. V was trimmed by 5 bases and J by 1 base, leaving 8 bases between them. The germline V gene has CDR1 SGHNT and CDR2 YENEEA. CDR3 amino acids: CASSTTTNTEAFF. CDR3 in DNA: TGTGCCAGCAGCACCACTACGAACACTGAAGCTTTCTTT.

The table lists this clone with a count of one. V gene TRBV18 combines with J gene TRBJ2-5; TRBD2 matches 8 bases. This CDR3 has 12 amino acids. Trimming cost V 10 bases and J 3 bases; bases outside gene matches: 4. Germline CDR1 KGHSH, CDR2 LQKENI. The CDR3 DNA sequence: TGTGCCACCTCGGGAGGGGAAGAGACCCAGTACTTC. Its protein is CATSGGEETQYF.